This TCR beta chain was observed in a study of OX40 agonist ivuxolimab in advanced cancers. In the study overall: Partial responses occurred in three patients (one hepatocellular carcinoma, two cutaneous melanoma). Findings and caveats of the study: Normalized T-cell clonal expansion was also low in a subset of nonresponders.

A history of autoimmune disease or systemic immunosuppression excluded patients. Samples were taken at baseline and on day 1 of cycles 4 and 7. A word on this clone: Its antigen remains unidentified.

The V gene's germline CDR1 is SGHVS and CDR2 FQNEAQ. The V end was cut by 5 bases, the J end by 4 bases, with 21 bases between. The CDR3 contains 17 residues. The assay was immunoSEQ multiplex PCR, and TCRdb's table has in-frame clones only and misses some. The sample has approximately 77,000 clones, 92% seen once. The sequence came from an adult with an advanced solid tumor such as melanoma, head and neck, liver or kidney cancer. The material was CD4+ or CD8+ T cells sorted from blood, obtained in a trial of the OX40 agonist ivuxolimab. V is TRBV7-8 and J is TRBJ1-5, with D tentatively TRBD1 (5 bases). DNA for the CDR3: TGTGCCAGCAGCACGGGACTCCTCGGGGGGTTTAATCAGCCCCAGCATTTT. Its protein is CASSTGLLGGFNQPQHF.